Below, one TCR beta chain is given with its context. CDR3 length equals 13 residues. V gave up 1 base and J gave up 6 bases, with 9 bases separating them. Germline-derived CDR1 and CDR2 are SEHNR and FQNEAQ (reference sequence). The data were taken from a study of control samples from healthy donors and cancer patients. Clones were read by immunoSEQ multiplex PCR, and TCRdb kept only the in-frame ones, dropping some. The table has about 180,000 clones, nearly 90% seen once. This clonotype was obtained from a woman aged 50 to 60 in good health. The sequencing input was blood. The J gene is TRBJ1-2, the V gene TRBV7-9; tentative D call: TRBD1 (5 bases). This CDR3 reads CASSLGRGDGYTF. CDR3 DNA: TGTGCCAGCAGCTTAGGGCGGGGGGATGGCTACACCTTC.